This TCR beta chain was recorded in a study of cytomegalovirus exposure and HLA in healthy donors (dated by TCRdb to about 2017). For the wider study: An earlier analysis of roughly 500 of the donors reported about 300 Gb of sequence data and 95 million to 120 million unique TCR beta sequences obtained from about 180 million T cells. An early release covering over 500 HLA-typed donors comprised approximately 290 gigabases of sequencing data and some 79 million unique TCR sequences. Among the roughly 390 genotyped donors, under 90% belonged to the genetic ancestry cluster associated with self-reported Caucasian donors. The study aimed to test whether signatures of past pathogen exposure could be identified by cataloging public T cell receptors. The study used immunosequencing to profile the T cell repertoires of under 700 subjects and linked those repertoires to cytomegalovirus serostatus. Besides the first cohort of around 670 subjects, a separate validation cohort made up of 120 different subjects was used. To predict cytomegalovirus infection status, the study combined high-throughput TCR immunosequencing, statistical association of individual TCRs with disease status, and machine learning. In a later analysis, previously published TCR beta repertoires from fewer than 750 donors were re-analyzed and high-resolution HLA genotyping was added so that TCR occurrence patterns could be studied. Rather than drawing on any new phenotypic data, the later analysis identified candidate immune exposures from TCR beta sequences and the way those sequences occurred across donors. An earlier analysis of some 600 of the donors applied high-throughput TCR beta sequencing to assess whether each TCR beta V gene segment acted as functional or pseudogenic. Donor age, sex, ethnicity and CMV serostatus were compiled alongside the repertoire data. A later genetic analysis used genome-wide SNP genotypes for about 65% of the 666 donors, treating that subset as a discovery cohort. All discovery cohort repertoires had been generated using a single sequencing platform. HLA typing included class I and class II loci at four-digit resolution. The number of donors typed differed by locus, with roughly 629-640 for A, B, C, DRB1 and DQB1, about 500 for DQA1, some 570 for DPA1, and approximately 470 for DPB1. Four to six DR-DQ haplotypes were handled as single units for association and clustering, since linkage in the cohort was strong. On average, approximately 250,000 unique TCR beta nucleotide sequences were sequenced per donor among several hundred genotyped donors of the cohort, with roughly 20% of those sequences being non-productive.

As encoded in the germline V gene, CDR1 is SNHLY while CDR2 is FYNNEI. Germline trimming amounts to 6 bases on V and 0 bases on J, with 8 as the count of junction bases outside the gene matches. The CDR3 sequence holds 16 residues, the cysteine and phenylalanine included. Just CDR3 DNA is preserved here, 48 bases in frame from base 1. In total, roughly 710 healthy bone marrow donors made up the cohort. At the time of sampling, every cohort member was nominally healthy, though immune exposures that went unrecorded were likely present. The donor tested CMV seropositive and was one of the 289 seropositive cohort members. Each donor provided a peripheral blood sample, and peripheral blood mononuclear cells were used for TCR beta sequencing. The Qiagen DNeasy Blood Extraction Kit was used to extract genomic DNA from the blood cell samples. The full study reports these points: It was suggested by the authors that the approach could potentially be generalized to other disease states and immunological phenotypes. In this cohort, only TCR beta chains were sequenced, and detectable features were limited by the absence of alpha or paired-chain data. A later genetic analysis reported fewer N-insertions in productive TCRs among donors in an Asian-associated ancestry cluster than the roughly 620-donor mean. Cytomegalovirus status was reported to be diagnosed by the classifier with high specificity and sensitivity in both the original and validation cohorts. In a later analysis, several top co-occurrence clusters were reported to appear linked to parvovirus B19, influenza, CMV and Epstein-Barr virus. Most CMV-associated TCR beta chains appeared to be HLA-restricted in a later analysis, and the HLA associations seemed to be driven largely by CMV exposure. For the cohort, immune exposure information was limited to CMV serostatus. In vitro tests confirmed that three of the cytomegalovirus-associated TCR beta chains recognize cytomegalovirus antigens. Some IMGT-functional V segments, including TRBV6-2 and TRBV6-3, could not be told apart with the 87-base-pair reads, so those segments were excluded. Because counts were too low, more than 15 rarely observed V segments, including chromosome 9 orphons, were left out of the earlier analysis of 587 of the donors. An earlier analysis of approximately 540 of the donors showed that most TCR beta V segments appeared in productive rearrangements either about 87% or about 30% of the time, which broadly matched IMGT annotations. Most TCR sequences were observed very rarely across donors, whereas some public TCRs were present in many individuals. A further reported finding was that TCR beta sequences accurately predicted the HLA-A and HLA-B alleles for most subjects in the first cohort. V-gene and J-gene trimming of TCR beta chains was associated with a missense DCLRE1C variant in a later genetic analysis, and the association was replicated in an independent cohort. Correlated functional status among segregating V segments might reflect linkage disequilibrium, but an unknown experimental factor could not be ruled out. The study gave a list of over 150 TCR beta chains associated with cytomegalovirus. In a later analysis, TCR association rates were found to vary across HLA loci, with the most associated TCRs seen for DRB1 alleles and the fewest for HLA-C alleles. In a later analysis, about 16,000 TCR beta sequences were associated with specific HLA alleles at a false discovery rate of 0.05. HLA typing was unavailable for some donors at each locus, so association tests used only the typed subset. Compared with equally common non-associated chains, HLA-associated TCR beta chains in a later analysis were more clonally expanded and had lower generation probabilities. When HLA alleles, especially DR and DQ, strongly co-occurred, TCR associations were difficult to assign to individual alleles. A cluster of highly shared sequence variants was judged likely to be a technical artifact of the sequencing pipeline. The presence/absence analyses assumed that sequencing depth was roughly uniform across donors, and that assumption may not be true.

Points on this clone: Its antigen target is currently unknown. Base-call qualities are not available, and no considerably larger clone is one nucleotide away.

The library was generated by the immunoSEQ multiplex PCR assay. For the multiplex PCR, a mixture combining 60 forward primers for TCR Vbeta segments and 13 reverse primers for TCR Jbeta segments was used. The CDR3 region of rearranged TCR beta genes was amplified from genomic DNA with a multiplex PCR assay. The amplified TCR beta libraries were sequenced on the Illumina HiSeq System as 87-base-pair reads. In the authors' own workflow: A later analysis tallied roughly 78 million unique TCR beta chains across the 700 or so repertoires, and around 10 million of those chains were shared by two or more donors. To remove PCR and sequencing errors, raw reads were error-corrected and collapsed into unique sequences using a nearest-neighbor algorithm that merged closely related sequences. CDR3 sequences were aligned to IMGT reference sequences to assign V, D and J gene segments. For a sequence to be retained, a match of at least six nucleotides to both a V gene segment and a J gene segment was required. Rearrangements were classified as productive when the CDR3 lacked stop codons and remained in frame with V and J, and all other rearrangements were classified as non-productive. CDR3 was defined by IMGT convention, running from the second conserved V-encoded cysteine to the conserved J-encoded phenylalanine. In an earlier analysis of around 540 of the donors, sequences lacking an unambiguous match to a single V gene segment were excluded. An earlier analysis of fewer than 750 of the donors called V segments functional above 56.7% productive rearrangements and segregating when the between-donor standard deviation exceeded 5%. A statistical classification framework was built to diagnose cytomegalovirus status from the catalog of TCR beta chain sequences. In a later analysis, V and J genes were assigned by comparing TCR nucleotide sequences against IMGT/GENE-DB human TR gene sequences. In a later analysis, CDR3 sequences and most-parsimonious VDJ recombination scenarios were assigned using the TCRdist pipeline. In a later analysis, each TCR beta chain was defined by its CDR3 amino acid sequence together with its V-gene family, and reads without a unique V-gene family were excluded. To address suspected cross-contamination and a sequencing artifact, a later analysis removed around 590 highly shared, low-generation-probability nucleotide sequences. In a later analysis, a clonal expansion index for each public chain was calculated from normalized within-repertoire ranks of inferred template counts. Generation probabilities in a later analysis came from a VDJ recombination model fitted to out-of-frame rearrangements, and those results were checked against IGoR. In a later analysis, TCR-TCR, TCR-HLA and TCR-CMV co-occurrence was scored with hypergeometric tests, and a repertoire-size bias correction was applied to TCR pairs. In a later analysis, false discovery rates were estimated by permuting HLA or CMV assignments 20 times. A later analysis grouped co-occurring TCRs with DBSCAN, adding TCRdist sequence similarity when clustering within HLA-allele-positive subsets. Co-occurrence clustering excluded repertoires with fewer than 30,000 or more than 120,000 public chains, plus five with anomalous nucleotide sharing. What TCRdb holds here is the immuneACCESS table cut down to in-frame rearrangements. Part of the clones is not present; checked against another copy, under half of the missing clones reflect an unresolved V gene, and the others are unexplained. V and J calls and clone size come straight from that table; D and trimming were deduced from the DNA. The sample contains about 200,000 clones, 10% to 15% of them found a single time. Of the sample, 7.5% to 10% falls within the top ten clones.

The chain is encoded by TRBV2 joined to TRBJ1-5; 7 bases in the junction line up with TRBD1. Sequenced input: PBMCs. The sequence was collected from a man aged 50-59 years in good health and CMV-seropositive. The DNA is TGTGCCAGCAGGCACATGACAGGGAATAGCAATCAGCCCCAGCATTTT. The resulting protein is CASRHMTGNSNQPQHF.